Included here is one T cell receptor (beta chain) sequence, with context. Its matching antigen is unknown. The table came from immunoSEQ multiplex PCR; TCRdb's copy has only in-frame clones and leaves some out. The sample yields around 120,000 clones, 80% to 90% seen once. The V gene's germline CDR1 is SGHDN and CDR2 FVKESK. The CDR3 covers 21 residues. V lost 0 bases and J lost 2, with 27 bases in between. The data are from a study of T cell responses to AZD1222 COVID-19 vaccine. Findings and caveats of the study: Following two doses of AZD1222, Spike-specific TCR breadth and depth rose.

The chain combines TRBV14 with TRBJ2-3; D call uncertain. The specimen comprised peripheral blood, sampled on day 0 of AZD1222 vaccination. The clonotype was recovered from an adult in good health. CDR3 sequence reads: CASSQENGSSLPTRSTDTQYF. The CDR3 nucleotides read TGTGCCAGCAGCCAAGAGAATGGCAGTTCACTACCAACCCGATCCACAGATACGCAGTATTTT.